The entry below gives a single T cell receptor beta chain sequence along with its context. Its recognized antigen is unknown. Base qualities are not provided; no much larger clone lies one nucleotide away. This specimen comes from a study of T cells in Graves' hyperthyroidism and ophthalmopathy (dated by TCRdb to the late 2010s). The study in broad terms: TCR V-J signatures able to tell the groups apart were searched for in a discovery cohort of more than 90 patients, of whom over 40 had Graves' ophthalmopathy and roughly 57 had stable Graves' hyperthyroidism. Thyroid tissue and blood T-cell repertoires from roughly six Graves' hyperthyroidism patients were also compared in the study. According to the paper, TCR Vbeta CDR3 sequencing was carried out on some 140 peripheral blood samples, which came from around 43 ophthalmopathy, approximately 78 hyperthyroidism and approximately 17 progressor patients. An independent validation cohort of about 20 hyperthyroidism patients and about 15 patients who later progressed to ophthalmopathy tested prospective prediction of ophthalmopathy. After blood sampling, hyperthyroidism patients were treated with methimazole at a starting dose of 30 mg daily, and ophthalmopathy patients were treated with high-dose intravenous methylprednisolone. For training and testing, the approximately 92 patients in the discovery cohort were randomly divided in a 7:3 ratio. The full study reports these points: No statistical method was used to set the sample size in advance, and investigators knew the group allocation. In validation, the model predicted progression to ophthalmopathy a median of 6.5 months before onset, with approximately 68% sensitivity and roughly 79% specificity. A 13 V-J signature model separated ophthalmopathy from stable hyperthyroidism, with around 91% sensitivity and 81.08% specificity in cross-validation and 80%/75% in testing. Blood samples also contained most of the expanded thyroid clonotypes (frequency above 0.001), which suggests that blood repertoires may reflect thyroid immune responses.

Trimmed from V: 6 bases; trimmed from J: 4 bases; junction bases lacking a gene match: 10. Reading from cysteine to phenylalanine, the CDR3 counts 15 amino acids. Only the CDR3 DNA is retained, 45 bases long and in frame from the first base. CDR1 DFQATT and CDR2 SNEGSKA are derived from the germline V gene (reference sequence). TCR beta CDR3 regions were amplified from RNA transcripts. A first-round RT-PCR of the TCR CDR3 used the HTBI primer set with the Qiagen OneStep RT-PCR kit. A second multiplex PCR round built the libraries, followed by size selection and purification. Sequencing of the libraries was done on an Illumina HiSeq2000 using paired-end 100 bp reads. The authors' analysis ran thus. SOAPnuke was used to process the raw data, with reads discarded if the reads contained adapters or uncalled bases, had a mean Phred below 15, or lacked an exact constant-primer or identifier match. High-quality paired reads were merged using COPE v1.2.5, and each unique nucleotide sequence was defined as a clonotype. MiTCR v1.1 was used to align clonotypes to the IMGT TRBV, TRBD and TRBJ reference segments. Only V-J combinations with frequency above 0.0001, covering about 99% of repertoires, were analysed. A TCS score was defined as the ratio of F50 (clonal expansion) to E x V (chaos), with BLOSUM62-based TCRdist applied between CDR3 peptides within each V-J. Welch's t-statistics and random forest reduced several hundred V-J features to about 13, which were used in a naive Bayes classifier (R e1071). Thyroid-blood repertoire similarity was quantified with the Morisita-Horn index. In TCRdb, the public reads were trimmed at Q25 with fastp and aligned with MiXCR, with productive beta chains retained. Each entry merges the rows of one CDR3 protein and shows their most common DNA and genes. The V and J calls and clone size come from TCRdb's table, not from the authors' own analysis. The sample table records 610,000 or so distinct CDR3 sequences; 40% to 55% of these occur just once. Together, the top ten hold approximately 7.5% of the sample.

Stable Graves' hyperthyroidism was defined as the absence of progression to ophthalmopathy over 18 months of follow-up. Hyperthyroidism patients were newly diagnosed, with disease duration under 2 months, and aged 18 to 65 years. The study excluded patients with uncontrolled infections, other autoimmune diseases, pregnancy or lactation. Clinical symptoms, serum thyroxine and TRAb, thyroid ultrasound, and orbital computed tomography formed the basis for the diagnoses. Trizol reagent was used to extract total RNA, and RNA quality was then checked on an Agilent 2100 Bioanalyzer. The chain employs TRBV20-1 and TRBJ2-3, and TRBD2 matches 10 of the central bases. The sequencing sample was made of peripheral blood or thyroid tissue (not recorded which). The receptor was isolated from a woman aged 18-29 years with Graves' hyperthyroidism. The bases are TGCAGTGCAACCGGGACTAGCGAGATGGCAGATACGCAGTATTTT. This gives the protein CSATGTSEMADTQYF.